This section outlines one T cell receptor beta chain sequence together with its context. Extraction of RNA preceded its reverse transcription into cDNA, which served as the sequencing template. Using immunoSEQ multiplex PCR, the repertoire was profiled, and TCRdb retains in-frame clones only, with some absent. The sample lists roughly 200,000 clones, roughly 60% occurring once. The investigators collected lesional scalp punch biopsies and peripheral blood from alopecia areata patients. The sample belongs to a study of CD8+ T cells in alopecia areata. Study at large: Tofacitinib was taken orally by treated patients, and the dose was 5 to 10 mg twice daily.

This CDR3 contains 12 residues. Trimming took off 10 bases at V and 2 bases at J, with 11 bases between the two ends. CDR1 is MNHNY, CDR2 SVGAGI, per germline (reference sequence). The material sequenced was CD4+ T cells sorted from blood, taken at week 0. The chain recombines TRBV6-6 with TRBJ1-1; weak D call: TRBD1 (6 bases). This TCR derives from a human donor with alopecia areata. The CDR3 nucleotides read TGTGCCACTGGACAGCGTAACACTGAAGCTTTCTTT. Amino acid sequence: CATGQRNTEAFF.